This T cell receptor beta chain was retrieved from a study of PD-1 blockade in classical Hodgkin lymphoma. Time point defined: cycle 4 day 1 (C4D1), after more than five weeks of nivolumab. Relapse after autologous stem cell transplantation occurred in every patient, and brentuximab vedotin exposure varied. Study findings and constraints: Exclusion applied to patients who initiated nivolumab less than 1 year following ASCT. Complete responders possessed baseline diversity comparable to newly diagnosed patients. By C4D1, diversity of CD4+ TCRs had risen significantly, whereas that of CD8+ TCRs had not.

Clones were sequenced by immunoSEQ multiplex PCR, and TCRdb holds only the in-frame ones, with some missing. The table lists 40,000 to 45,000 clones, approximately 67% of them singletons. V lost 0 bases and J lost 4, with 7 bases in between. This CDR3 has 14 amino acids. Germline CDR1 and CDR2: SGDLS and YYNGEE. A remark on this clone: The antigen is not known.

This chain links TRBV9 with TRBJ2-2; D unresolved. This clonotype was sampled from a human donor with classical Hodgkin lymphoma. Sequenced here: peripheral blood mononuclear cells (PBMCs), sampled before the fourth cycle of nivolumab. For the CDR3, the DNA is TGTGCCAGCAGCGTAGTAGAAACCACCGGGGAGCTGTTTTTT. It codes for CASSVVETTGELFF.